Below are 19 T cell receptor beta chains sequenced from a single sample in a study of post-analysis software for immune sequencing data. The TCR beta cDNA libraries carried unique molecular identifiers. TCRdb called the PCR reads again in MiXCR, with one record for every CDR3 protein. This sample has roughly 670,000 distinct CDR3 sequences, with about 60% found just once. These receptors lack a known antigen. Study-level results: In patients, four to six TRBV segments were more frequent than in controls, with TRBV5-6, TRBV5-1 and TRBV20-1 among them.

The sequenced sample consisted of blood. The receptors derive from a girl aged 2 to 9 with multiple sclerosis.

The chain couples TRBV18 to TRBJ2-3; D is unclear. V lost 5 bases to trimming and J lost 6 bases, with 15 bases between them. The CDR3 has 14 residues. Germline V lookup: CDR1 KGHSH, CDR2 LQKENI. CDR3 DNA sequence: TGTGCCAGCTCAGGCGGCCGCTTGGCGGATACGCAGTATTTT. Protein product: CASSGGRLADTQYF.

This chain uses TRBV12-3 or TRBV12-4 with TRBJ2-1; 7 nucleotides match TRBD1. V lost 6 bases to trimming and J lost 0 bases; unmatched junction nucleotides: 11. The CDR3 covers 17 residues. In nucleotides, the CDR3 is TGTGCCAGCAGGATCGGGACAGCGCGCAGCTCCTACAATGAGCAGTTCTTC. This translates into CASRIGTARSSYNEQFF.

J is TRBJ1-2 and V is TRBV4-1, with 7 bases identical to TRBD1. The CDR3 sequence is 16 residues long. V lost 4 bases, J lost 1 base, and 9 bases stayed unmatched. Looked up from germline, CDR1 is MGHRA and CDR2 is YSYEKL. The CDR3 nucleotides read TGCGCCAGCAGCCCGGAACAGGGGCGCTTTAACTATGGCTACACCTTC. Translated, it gives CASSPEQGRFNYGYTF.

Only a few counts were recorded for this clonotype. This chain connects TRBV3-1 to TRBJ2-7; tentatively, D is TRBD2 (6 bases). The CDR3 contains 13 residues. Germline values: CDR1 LGHDT, CDR2 YNNKEL (reference sequence). With 0 bases removed from V and 9 bases from J, the gap between germline ends came to 12 bases. This CDR3 reads CASSQDGRGLQYF. In nucleotides, the CDR3 is TGTGCCAGCAGCCAAGATGGGCGGGGCCTGCAGTACTTC.

This rearrangement joins TRBV15 to TRBJ2-7, with TRBD2 as a possible D gene (7 bases). Judging by the DNA end, TRBJ2-5 fits better; the J call may be wrong. The germline V gene has CDR1 LNHNV and CDR2 YYDKDF (reference sequence). There are 16 residues in the CDR3. This chain's CDR3 is CATSAWGEGGQETQYF. The CDR3 bases are TGTGCCACCAGCGCCTGGGGTGAGGGGGGGCAAGAGACCCAGTACTTC.

The chain recombines TRBV20-1 with TRBJ2-1, with 8 bases identical to TRBD2. V shed 0 bases, J shed 4 bases, and the junction held 5 bases outside the gene matches. This CDR3 has 15 residues. Germline values: CDR1 DFQATT, CDR2 SNEGSKA (reference sequence). This CDR3 is CSARDYSGGYNEQFF. The DNA for the CDR3 is TGCAGTGCTAGAGATTACAGCGGGGGATACAATGAGCAGTTCTTC.

As regards this clonotype: One end of the junction does not line up with germline, which may come from a read error. The rearrangement uses TRBV7-7 and TRBJ2-6, with 7 positions matching TRBD1. Per germline, CDR1 SSHAT and CDR2 FNYEAQ (reference sequence). This CDR3 has 16 residues. The CDR3 reads CASSPQGPSGANVLTF. For the CDR3, the DNA is TGTGCTAGCAGCCCACAGGGGCCCTCTGGGGCCAACGTCCTGACTTTC.

V usage is TRBV5-5 and J usage is TRBJ2-7; maybe TRBD1 (6 bases). This CDR3 contains 14 residues. Between the trimmed V and J ends, which lost 2 bases and 2 bases, there was a span of 11 bases. The germline gives CDR1 SGHKS, CDR2 YYEKEE (reference sequence). CDR3 sequence reads: CASSFQGIPYEQYF. The CDR3 nucleotides read TGTGCCAGCAGCTTCCAGGGGATACCCTACGAGCAGTACTTC. The full variable domain, with the rest looked up from reference TRBV5-5 and TRBJ2-7, is DAGVTQSPTHLIKTRGQQVTLRCSPISGHKSVSWYQQVLGQGPQFIFQYYEKEERGRGNFPDRFSARQFPNYSSELNVNALLLGDSALYLCASSFQGIPYEQYFGPGTRLTVT.

On this clonotype: Germline and junction disagree at one end, which may indicate a read error. The chain links TRBV7-7 to TRBJ2-7, with D perhaps being TRBD1 or TRBD2 (6 bases each). Germline values: CDR1 SSHAT, CDR2 FNYEAQ (reference sequence). This CDR3 is 15 amino acids long. The CDR3 bases are TGTGCTAGCAGCTTAGGAGGGGGAGATAATTACGAGCAGTACTTC. This encodes CASSLGGGDNYEQYF.

The chain has TRBV28 and TRBJ2-3; D is possibly TRBD1 (5 bases). The V and J ends lost 8 bases and 3 bases respectively, with 9 bases between them. This CDR3 spans 12 amino acids. Germline CDR1 MDHEN, CDR2 SYDVKM. This CDR3 is CASGRQTDTQYF. In DNA form, the CDR3 reads TGTGCCAGCGGCCGACAGACAGATACGCAGTATTTT.

This sequence joins TRBV25-1 and TRBJ2-1; D is undetermined. Germline loops: CDR1 MGHDK, CDR2 SYGVNS. V dropped 3 bases and J dropped 6 bases, with 15 bases sitting between them. The CDR3 length is 15 residues. The CDR3 sequence is CASSDTRMLGNEQFF. The CDR3 DNA reads as TGTGCCAGCAGTGACACCCGTATGTTGGGCAATGAGCAGTTCTTC.

There are a few counts of this clonotype. This chain joins TRBV15 and TRBJ2-7, with 8 bases aligning to TRBD1. The DNA end is a closer match to TRBJ2-5, so the J assignment may be wrong. Looked up from germline, CDR1 is LNHNV and CDR2 is YYDKDF (reference sequence). There are 15 residues in the CDR3. CDR3 residues: CATSSIGQGGETQYF. CDR3 DNA sequence: TGTGCCACCAGCAGCATAGGACAGGGTGGCGAGACCCAGTACTTC.

The chain employs TRBV6-2 or TRBV6-3 and TRBJ2-3, with 8 bases that match TRBD1. Looked up from germline, CDR1 is MNHEY and CDR2 is SVGEGT. This CDR3 has 15 residues. V lost 6 bases and J lost 4; bases outside the gene matches: 9. The CDR3 sequence is CASRADRGGSDTQYF. The DNA for the CDR3 is TGTGCCAGCAGGGCTGACAGGGGAGGATCAGATACGCAGTATTTT.

The chain has TRBV20-1 and TRBJ2-1; the D gene is possibly TRBD1 (6 bases). The CDR3 has 14 amino acids. CDR1 and CDR2 (germline): DFQATT, SNEGSKA (reference sequence). V lost 6 bases to trimming and J lost 4 bases, with 16 bases between them. This CDR3 reads CSAKAAQGYNEQFF. DNA of the CDR3: TGCAGTGCAAAAGCGGCCCAGGGGTACAATGAGCAGTTCTTC.

This chain connects TRBV20-1 to TRBJ2-5; 10 nucleotides align to TRBD1. The DNA end is a closer match to TRBJ2-7, so the J assignment may be wrong. This CDR3 comprises 13 residues. In germline, CDR1 is DFQATT, CDR2 SNEGSKA (reference sequence). The CDR3 DNA reads as TGCAGTGCCAGCGACAGGGGGCCCTACGAGCAGTACTTC. Its translation is CSASDRGPYEQYF.

The rearrangement uses TRBV27 and TRBJ1-1; D not certain. Deletions cut 8 bases from V and 1 base from J, with 14 bases between. The CDR3 sequence is 14 residues long. Germline V gives CDR1 MNHEY, CDR2 SMNVEV (reference sequence). The DNA for the CDR3 is TGTGCCAGCGGAGAGGGCCTGAGGAACACTGAAGCTTTCTTT. Its translation is CASGEGLRNTEAFF.

The chain's CDR3 is CASSLRQDNEKLFF. The CDR3 DNA reads TGTGCCAGCAGTTTAAGGCAGGATAATGAAAAACTGTTTTTT. The rearrangement joins TRBV28 to TRBJ1-4, with D unresolved. V was cut by 2 bases and J by 4 bases, with 8 bases left in between. CDR1 and CDR2 from the germline V gene are MDHEN and SYDVKM. This CDR3 region has 14 residues.

J is TRBJ1-1 and V is TRBV29-1; D is unresolved. Trimming removed 0 bases from V and 3 bases from J, with 14 bases in between. From germline, CDR1 is SQVTM and CDR2 ANQGSEA. CDR3 length: 15 amino acids. This CDR3 reads CSVEDGRHRHTEAFF. The CDR3 DNA follows: TGCAGCGTTGAAGATGGGCGGCACCGTCACACTGAAGCTTTCTTT.

The chain recombines TRBV5-5 with TRBJ1-5; D uncertain. Per germline, CDR1 SGHKS and CDR2 YYEKEE (reference sequence). This CDR3 spans 16 amino acids. Deletions cut 1 base from V and 3 bases from J, with 14 bases between. The CDR3, as DNA: TGTGCCAGCAGCTTGCTGCTGGGAGGGAACAATCAGCCCCAGCATTTT. Translating gives CASSLLLGGNNQPQHF.